The rows below give T cell receptor beta chains drawn from one sample of a study of blood T cell repertoires in COVID-19. Assay: immunoSEQ multiplex PCR; the TCRdb copy retains only in-frame clones and omits some. This table has over 150,000 clones, about 83% appearing once. Sequences were obtained from peripheral blood. The source is a man aged 55 to 70 with acute or convalescent COVID-19. Both conserved end residues are trimmed from each CDR3. The order of the fields is J gene, V gene, CDR3 protein.

TRBJ2-1,TRBV2,ASSEPRGATYNEQF
TRBJ2-1,TRBV2,ASLDRPETHNEQF
TRBJ1-2,TRBV30,AWRQVNYGYT
TRBJ2-5,TRBV4-2,ASSQDGSGGPQETQY
TRBJ1-2,TRBV10-3,AISESDLGGVLGYT
TRBJ2-6,TRBV27,ASSLEGPGANVLT
TRBJ2-2,TRBV10-1,ASSKTAGTGELF
TRBJ2-1,TRBV9,ASSVAGGRTYNEQF
TRBJ2-1,TRBV7-3,ASSPAAGLSYNEQF
TRBJ2-5,TRBV28,ASSLLQETQY
TRBJ1-5,TRBV30,AWSVGSGNQPQH
TRBJ2-4,TRBV5-1,ASSLQSRDDIQY
TRBJ2-1,TRBV10-2,ASSEVSGYNEQF
TRBJ1-5,TRBV3-1/TRBV3-2,ASSTHGQGGHQPQH
TRBJ2-7,TRBV29-1,SAQADVAYEQY
TRBJ1-1,TRBV5-1,ASSWQGSTEAF
TRBJ2-5,TRBV9,ASSVTSGEGETQY
TRBJ2-3,TRBV29-1,SGGEGADTQY
TRBJ2-7,TRBV24-1,ATSDPSSGGDEQY